This entry lists 25 T cell receptor beta chains sequenced from one sample in a study of CD8+ T cells in alopecia areata (dated 2018 in TCRdb). Reading the label with the study, this specimen's time point is: about 25 weeks on oral tofacitinib. The meaning of the sample's treatment or condition label: oral pan-JAK inhibitor, 5-10 mg twice daily. The method was the immunoSEQ multiplex PCR assay. RNA was extracted from all samples and reverse transcribed into cDNA, which served as template for TCR sequencing. TCRdb retrieved this table from immuneACCESS and kept in-frame rearrangements only. Not all clones are present; in checked studies, unresolved V genes account for under half, and no reason is known for the remainder. The sample contains about 42,000 clones, just under 95% of them found a single time. The ten top clones hold approximately 20% of the sample. Sequencing used CD8+ T cells sorted from blood, obtained at week 24, from a patient treated with tofacitinib. The source of these receptors is a human donor with alopecia areata.

The chain is built from TRBV9 and TRBJ2-3; maybe TRBD1 (6 bases). The germline gives CDR1 SGDLS, CDR2 YYNGEE. Trimming took 2 bases from V and 2 from J, leaving 9 bases between them. The CDR3 length is 14 residues. CDR3 loop: CASSVDSYTDTQYF. CDR3 bases: TGTGCCAGCAGCGTGGACAGTTACACAGATACGCAGTATTTT.

This clone appeared once. The V call is TRBV29-1, the J call TRBJ2-7; TRBD1 might be the D (6 bases). Germline values: CDR1 SQVTM, CDR2 ANQGSEA. The CDR3 runs 15 residues. V was trimmed by 5 bases and J by 0 bases, leaving 17 bases between them. The CDR3 DNA is TGCAGCGTTCACCCCGGGACAACGAACTCCTACGAGCAGTACTTC. As protein: CSVHPGTTNSYEQYF.

The chain uses TRBV4-2 and TRBJ2-3, with 10 nucleotides matching TRBD1. This CDR3 is 16 amino acids long. Germline CDR1 is LGHNA and CDR2 is YNFKEQ. V dropped 4 bases and J dropped 5; count of bases not matched to a gene: 9. The CDR3 protein is CASSPTRQGARDTQYF. The CDR3 DNA follows: TGTGCCAGCAGCCCTACGAGACAGGGGGCTCGAGATACGCAGTATTTT.

About this clone: Other DNA sequences in the same sample also yield this CDR3. The V and J genes are TRBV27 and TRBJ2-7; D perhaps matches TRBD2 (6 bases). Germline CDR1 reads MNHEY; CDR2 reads SMNVEV (reference sequence). Trimming took off 0 bases at V and 6 bases at J, with 6 bases between the two ends. The CDR3 is made up of 12 amino acids. DNA of the CDR3: TGTGCCAGCAGTTTATCGGGGGGCGAGCAGTACTTC. Residues: CASSLSGGEQYF.

CDR3 bases: TGTGCCAGCAGCCTATCTAGCGGGGGGGGTACAGATACGCAGTATTTT. This codes for CASSLSSGGGTDTQYF. This sequence joins TRBV27 and TRBJ2-3; 12 positions agree with TRBD2. The CDR3 covers 16 residues. CDR1 is MNHEY, CDR2 SMNVEV, per germline (reference sequence). Germline trimming cut 6 bases from V and 3 bases from J; bases unmatched to any gene: 7.

The gene calls are TRBV27 and TRBJ2-7; a possible D gene is TRBD1 (6 bases). V lost 6 bases, J lost 3 bases, and 18 bases lay in between. The CDR3 loop spans 15 amino acids. Germline V gene lookup returns CDR1 MNHEY and CDR2 SMNVEV (reference sequence). CDR3 in DNA: TGTGCCAGCAGCCCCTTGCTTTCGGGACACTACGAGCAGTACTTC. Its protein product is CASSPLLSGHYEQYF.

The V gene is TRBV27, the J gene TRBJ2-5; 10 nucleotides align to TRBD2. V shed 6 bases and J 5 bases; nucleotides not matched to a gene: 3. This CDR3 has 13 amino acids. Germline-derived CDR1 and CDR2 are MNHEY and SMNVEV (reference sequence). The CDR3 nucleotides read TGTGCCAGCAGACTAGCGGGGCGGGAGACCCAGTACTTC. Residues: CASRLAGRETQYF.

This chain links TRBV11-2 with TRBJ2-7; D unclear. CDR3 size: 14 residues. Trimming shortened V by 3 bases and J by 3 bases, and 12 bases separated the two germline ends. Germline CDR1 SGHAT, CDR2 FQNNGV. DNA of the CDR3: TGTGCCAGCAGCTTTGGACCAGGTCTCTACGAGCAGTACTTC. Amino acids: CASSFGPGLYEQYF.

The V call is TRBV19, the J call TRBJ2-2; 7 bases fit TRBD1. Trimming at V came to 6 bases and at J to 1 base, leaving 14 bases not matched to a gene. Germline-derived CDR1 and CDR2 are LNHDA and SQIVND (reference sequence). The CDR3 runs 18 residues. CDR3 DNA: TGTGCCAGTAGAGGACAGGCAATGAGGGGGATGAACACCGGGGAGCTGTTTTTT. It yields the protein CASRGQAMRGMNTGELFF. Filled out from reference TRBV19 and TRBJ2-2, the complete variable domain reads DGGITQSPKYLFRKEGQNVTLSCEQNLNHDAMYWYRQDPGQGLRLIYYSQIVNDFQKGDIAEGYSVSREKKESFPLTVTSAQKNPTAFYLCASRGQAMRGMNTGELFFGEGSRLTVL.

CDR3 bases: TGTGCCAGCAGTGAATTTAGCGGGGGGCTGTATACCTACGAGCAGTACTTC. Protein product: CASSEFSGGLYTYEQYF. The chain joins TRBV2 to TRBJ2-7, with 10 bases lining up with TRBD2. The J segment lost 2 bases and the V segment lost 2 bases, leaving 9 bases of the junction unmatched. The V gene's germline CDR1 is SNHLY and CDR2 FYNNEI. This CDR3 spans 17 amino acids.

V is TRBV29-1 and J is TRBJ1-3; no reliable D call. The germline gives CDR1 SQVTM, CDR2 ANQGSEA. V was clipped by 4 bases and J by 10 bases, with 11 bases between them. The CDR3 contains 11 residues. The CDR3 DNA sequence: TGCAGCGTTGGTTTTCTGGGGACCATATATTTT. As protein: CSVGFLGTIYF.

This chain uses TRBV27 with TRBJ2-3; D ambiguous. The CDR3 is made up of 14 amino acids. V was cut by 6 bases and J by 5 bases, with 15 bases left in between. Germline V gene lookup returns CDR1 MNHEY and CDR2 SMNVEV (reference sequence). CDR3: CASSQLFEEDTQYF. In nucleotides, the CDR3 is TGTGCCAGCAGCCAGTTATTCGAGGAAGATACGCAGTATTTT.

This clone appeared a few times. The gene calls are TRBV4-2 and TRBJ2-2; 9 nucleotides match TRBD2. There are 18 residues in the CDR3. CDR1 and CDR2 from the germline V gene are LGHNA and YNFKEQ. Trimming cost V 0 bases and J 1 base; bases outside gene matches: 6. CDR3 amino acids: CASSQESSGDLNTGELFF. CDR3 nucleotides: TGTGCCAGCAGCCAAGAGTCTAGCGGGGACCTGAACACCGGGGAGCTGTTTTTT.

V gene TRBV21-1 combines with J gene TRBJ2-1; TRBD1, the D gene given by the table, was not confirmed from the DNA. TRBV21-1 is a pseudogene segment. CDR3 size: 16 residues. CDR3 residues: CASRGQGDWGYNEQFF. The DNA of the CDR3 is TGTGCCAGCAGGGGACAGGGGGATTGGGGATACAATGAGCAGTTCTTC.

The CDR3 here is CASRGQGPDTQYF. Here the CDR3 DNA reads TGTGCCAGCAGGGGACAGGGTCCAGATACGCAGTATTTT. The V call is TRBV28, the J call TRBJ2-3, with 9 nucleotides matching TRBD1. This CDR3 is 13 amino acids long. Germline V gives CDR1 MDHEN, CDR2 SYDVKM. After removal of 6 bases from V and 4 bases from J, the junction contained 2 bases not matched to a gene.

This clone was seen once. J is TRBJ2-2 and V is TRBV28; D is perhaps TRBD1 (5 bases). Per germline, CDR1 MDHEN and CDR2 SYDVKM. This CDR3 comprises 16 residues. V lost 6 bases to trimming and J lost 1 base, with 15 bases between them. In nucleotides, the CDR3 is TGTGCCAGCAGCAACCCAGACAGTGGGAACACCGGGGAGCTGTTTTTT. Translation gives CASSNPDSGNTGELFF. The full variable domain, with the rest looked up from reference TRBV28 and TRBJ2-2, is DVKVTQSSRYLVKRTGEKVFLECVQDMDHENMFWYRQDPGLGLRLIYFSYDVKMKEKGDIPEGYSVSREKKERFSLILESASTNQTSMYLCASSNPDSGNTGELFFGEGSRLTVL.

The chain uses TRBV6-6 and TRBJ2-7, with D uncertain. CDR3 length: 14 residues. The V gene lost 0 bases and the J gene lost 3 bases, with 9 bases spanning the gap. CDR1 is MNHNY and CDR2 is SVGAGI in the germline V gene (reference sequence). In DNA, the CDR3 is TGTGCCAGCAGTTACTCATTCGGTTACTACGAGCAGTACTTC. It yields the protein CASSYSFGYYEQYF.

The chain carries TRBV27 and TRBJ2-5, with D unresolved. The germline V gene encodes CDR1 MNHEY and CDR2 SMNVEV (reference sequence). The CDR3 sequence is 13 residues long. The ends were cut back, 6 bases at V and 6 bases at J, with 14 bases in the middle. The CDR3 coding sequence is TGTGCCAGCAGCATAGACGACCGACAGACCCAGTACTTC. This codes for CASSIDDRQTQYF.

The chain carries TRBV27 and TRBJ2-7; either TRBD1 or TRBD2 may supply D (6 bases each). Trimming cost V 5 bases and J 3 bases, with 11 bases left between them. Germline V CDR1 and CDR2: MNHEY, SMNVEV (reference sequence). The CDR3 runs 13 residues. The CDR3 spells CASSMGGGYEQYF. CDR3 coding DNA: TGTGCCAGCAGTATGGGGGGCGGCTACGAGCAGTACTTC.

This chain joins TRBV27 and TRBJ2-1, with 10 bases that match TRBD2. V gave up 3 bases and J gave up 13 bases; unmatched junction bases: 6. Germline V CDR1 and CDR2: MNHEY, SMNVEV (reference sequence). The CDR3 is 13 residues long. CDR3 sequence (DNA): TGTGCCAGCAGTTTCCTAGCGGGGGACCCTCAGTTCTTC. Encoded protein: CASSFLAGDPQFF.

The genes are TRBV7-9 and TRBJ2-3, with D tentatively TRBD2 (5 bases). Germline lookup yields CDR1 SEHNR and CDR2 FQNEAQ (reference sequence). CDR3 length: 16 amino acids. Trimming removed 5 bases from V and 1 base from J, with 16 bases in between. CDR3 amino acids: CASSILTSWGTDTQYF. The CDR3 region has the DNA TGTGCCAGCAGCATTTTAACTAGTTGGGGCACAGATACGCAGTATTTT.

The V call is TRBV6-4, the J call TRBJ1-2; TRBD1 matches at 7 bases. V lost 0 bases to trimming and J lost 4 bases; unmatched junction nucleotides: 8. This CDR3 has 16 amino acids. Germline loops: CDR1 MRHNA, CDR2 SNTAGT. CDR3 bases: TGTGCCAGCAGTGACTCTACAGGGGACTACATCTATGGCTACACCTTC. This codes for CASSDSTGDYIYGYTF.

The CDR3 nucleotides are TGTGCCAGCAGCTTCCCCCCGGGACAGGGACGCAATGAGCAGTTCTTC. Translation: CASSFPPGQGRNEQFF. The V gene is TRBV7-9, the J gene TRBJ2-1; 9 bases map to TRBD1. This CDR3 spans 16 amino acids. V lost 3 bases and J lost 6; bases outside the gene matches: 9. Germline V CDR1 and CDR2: SEHNR, FQNEAQ (reference sequence).

This clone was recorded once. This sequence joins TRBV30 and TRBJ1-6, with unresolved D. The germline gives CDR1 GTSNPN, CDR2 SVGIG (reference sequence). The CDR3 spans 13 residues. V lost 3 bases, J lost 14 bases, and 17 bases lay in between. This chain's CDR3 is CAWSDVPGGTLHF. The CDR3 DNA reads as TGTGCCTGGAGCGATGTCCCCGGTGGAACCCTCCACTTT.

The V call is TRBV7-9, the J call TRBJ2-1; 7 positions agree with TRBD1. The germline V gene encodes CDR1 SEHNR and CDR2 FQNEAQ (reference sequence). Trimming at V came to 1 base and at J to 8 bases, leaving 8 bases not matched to a gene. The length of the CDR3 is 15 residues. This chain's CDR3 is CASSLGTQGVDEQFF. CDR3 sequence (DNA): TGTGCCAGCAGCTTAGGGACCCAGGGGGTCGATGAGCAGTTCTTC.